These 23 T cell receptor beta chains were all obtained from the same sample, sequenced in a study of blood T cell repertoires in COVID-19. TCRdb's copy holds only in-frame clones and misses some; the assay was immunoSEQ multiplex PCR. The data show 100,000 to 150,000 clones, about 85% seen once. Sequences were obtained from peripheral blood. These receptors originate from a man at least 80 years old with active or convalescent COVID-19.

The chain combines TRBV2 with TRBJ1-2; TRBD1 might be the D (6 bases). The germline V gene encodes CDR1 SNHLY and CDR2 FYNNEI. V lost 7 bases and J lost 11, with 23 bases in between. The CDR3 is 14 amino acids. CDR3 amino acids: CASTSVGNSGVYTF. DNA of the CDR3: TGTGCCAGCACAAGTGTCGGCAACTCAGGGGTTTACACCTTC.

V and J are TRBV7-2 and TRBJ1-6, with 8 positions matching TRBD1. This CDR3 contains 18 residues. Trimming at V came to 5 bases and at J to 9 bases, leaving 18 bases not matched to a gene. CDR1 is SGHTA, CDR2 FQGNSA, per germline. The CDR3 reads CASSNIPSGQVLVSPLHF. DNA of the CDR3: TGTGCCAGCAGCAACATCCCGTCGGGACAGGTCTTAGTTTCACCCCTCCACTTT.

The J gene is TRBJ2-1, the V gene TRBV6-1; TRBD2 matches 9 bases. The CDR3 totals 16 residues. Germline V lookup: CDR1 MNHNS, CDR2 SASEGT. The trim removed 0 bases at V and 9 bases at J, leaving 9 bases unmatched. The CDR3 bases are TGTGCCAGCAGTGAAGCGCTGGCTAGCGGGGTAACTGAGCAGTTCTTC. This encodes CASSEALASGVTEQFF.

The chain links TRBV30 to TRBJ2-5, with 10 bases matching TRBD1. V lost 0 bases, J lost 5 bases, and 12 bases stayed unmatched. CDR3 length: 17 amino acids. Germline values: CDR1 GTSNPN, CDR2 SVGIG (reference sequence). The chain's CDR3 is CAWSVSVTGGQWETQYF. CDR3 DNA sequence: TGTGCCTGGAGTGTATCTGTGACAGGGGGCCAATGGGAGACCCAGTACTTC.

This clone was detected only once. V usage is TRBV9 and J usage is TRBJ2-1; D may be TRBD2 (6 bases). The CDR3 has 15 amino acids. CDR1 SGDLS and CDR2 YYNGEE come from the germline V gene. V dropped 2 bases and J dropped 6 bases, with 15 bases sitting between them. The CDR3 loop reads CASSVTGGHPNEQFF. The CDR3, as DNA: TGTGCCAGCAGCGTTACAGGAGGGCACCCCAATGAGCAGTTCTTC. Based on the CDR3 plus reference TRBV9 and TRBJ2-1, the full variable domain is DSGVTQTPKHLITATGQRVTLRCSPRSGDLSVYWYQQSLDQGLQFLIQYYNGEERAKGNILERFSAQQFPDLHSELNLSSLELGDSALYFCASSVTGGHPNEQFFGPGTRLTVL.

The rearrangement links TRBV6-2 or TRBV6-3 to TRBJ2-3, with no clear D. CDR1 MNHEY and CDR2 SVGEGT come from the germline V gene. The CDR3 length is 14 residues. V gave up 5 bases and J gave up 3 bases, with 12 bases separating them. CDR3 amino acids: CASSQPTGTDTQYF. Written as DNA, the CDR3 is TGTGCCAGCAGTCAGCCGACTGGGACAGATACGCAGTATTTT.

J is TRBJ1-4 and V is TRBV28; 9 nucleotides match TRBD1. In germline, CDR1 is MDHEN, CDR2 SYDVKM. V was pared by 9 bases and J by 6 bases, with 11 bases of the junction left unmatched. The CDR3 spans 15 residues. CDR3 in DNA: TGTGCCAGTCAGGGACAGGGTGGGCCCCATGAAAAACTGTTTTTT. It translates to CASQGQGGPHEKLFF.

Sample share makes this clone medium-sized. The V gene is TRBV7-9, the J gene TRBJ2-2; D call uncertain. V was shortened by 5 bases and J by 6 bases, with 7 bases between the two germline ends. Looked up from germline, CDR1 is SEHNR and CDR2 is FQNEAQ (reference sequence). This CDR3 has 12 amino acids. This chain's CDR3 is CASSTMSGELFF. The CDR3 DNA follows: TGTGCCAGCAGCACAATGTCCGGGGAGCTGTTTTTT.

The V gene is TRBV5-5, the J gene TRBJ1-2; TRBD1 matches 9 bases. Germline-derived CDR1 and CDR2 are SGHKS and YYEKEE (reference sequence). The CDR3 is made up of 18 amino acids. Trimming at V came to 0 bases and at J to 7 bases, leaving 16 bases not matched to a gene. The CDR3 protein is CASSLEYRGRVLLGGYTF. The CDR3 DNA follows: TGTGCCAGCAGCTTGGAATACAGGGGGCGAGTTCTATTGGGTGGCTACACCTTC.

The V gene is TRBV4-1, the J gene TRBJ1-1; possible D gene TRBD1, 6 bases. The CDR3 loop spans 15 amino acids. Looked up from germline, CDR1 is MGHRA and CDR2 is YSYEKL. The V end lost 2 bases, the J end lost 4 bases, and 14 bases lay between the germline ends. CDR3 nucleotides: TGCGCCAGCAGCCAAATGTTGGGGGCGCGCACTGAAGCTTTCTTT. This gives the protein CASSQMLGARTEAFF.

This chain uses TRBV4-3 with TRBJ1-2, with 10 bases identical to TRBD1. Germline CDR1 and CDR2: LGHNA and YSLEER. The junction had 5 bases not matched to a gene; V was cut back by 0 bases and J by 10 bases. The CDR3 is 14 amino acids. The CDR3 DNA sequence: TGCGCCAGCAGCCAAGATTCGACAGGGGGCATCTACACCTTC. It codes for CASSQDSTGGIYTF.

V gene TRBV7-9 combines with J gene TRBJ2-5; 7 bases agree with TRBD2. The CDR3 sequence is 15 residues long. Germline-derived CDR1 and CDR2 are SEHNR and FQNEAQ (reference sequence). V lost 1 base to trimming and J lost 4 bases; unmatched junction nucleotides: 6. CDR3 loop: CASSLGLADTETQYF. The CDR3 region has the DNA TGTGCCAGCAGCTTAGGGCTAGCGGACACAGAGACCCAGTACTTC.

This clone was detected a few times. The chain uses TRBV7-2 and TRBJ2-7; 11 bases agree with TRBD2. V dropped 5 bases and J dropped 5; count of bases not matched to a gene: 11. Germline CDR1 SGHTA, CDR2 FQGNSA. This CDR3 contains 16 residues. In DNA, the CDR3 is TGTGCCAGCAGCCCCTTCCCCCTAGCGGGAGGTCACGAGCAGTACTTC. Protein: CASSPFPLAGGHEQYF. The complete variable domain, with remaining parts taken from reference TRBV7-2 and TRBJ2-7, reads GAGVSQSPSNKVTEKGKDVELRCDPISGHTALYWYRQSLGQGLEFLIYFQGNSAPDKSGLPSDRFSAERTGGSVSTLTIQRTQQEDSAVYLCASSPFPLAGGHEQYFGPGTRLTVT.

The gene calls are TRBV2 and TRBJ1-4; D gene uncertain. CDR1 is SNHLY, CDR2 FYNNEI, per germline. The V and J ends lost 7 bases and 7 bases respectively, with 13 bases between them. The CDR3 length is 13 residues. The CDR3 spells CASKFGLVEKLFF. DNA of the CDR3: TGTGCCAGCAAATTTGGGCTGGTTGAAAAACTGTTTTTT.

This clone showed up just once. The chain joins TRBV6-6 to TRBJ1-6; 11 nucleotides match TRBD1. Per germline, CDR1 MNHNY and CDR2 SVGAGI (reference sequence). After removal of 10 bases from V and 9 bases from J, the junction contained 5 bases not matched to a gene. The CDR3 sequence is 13 residues long. CDR3 nucleotides: TGTGCCACCGGGGACAGGGGGTTTTCACCCCTCCACTTT. Encoded protein: CATGDRGFSPLHF.

The chain uses TRBV3-1 (or the pseudogene TRBV3-2) and TRBJ2-5; 9 bases fit TRBD2. The ends lost 1 base at V and 2 bases at J; junction bases unmatched: 2. The CDR3 spans 15 residues. Germline V gene data show CDR1 as LGHDT and CDR2 as YNNKEL (reference sequence). The CDR3 is CASSQGTSEQETQYF. CDR3 nucleotide sequence: TGTGCCAGCAGCCAAGGGACTAGCGAGCAAGAGACCCAGTACTTC.

The CDR3 loop reads CASSRLYGGRALDGELFF. CDR3 DNA sequence: TGTGCCAGCAGCCGGTTGTATGGCGGGAGGGCCCTCGACGGGGAGCTGTTTTTT. The rearrangement uses TRBV5-6 and TRBJ2-2; 9 positions match TRBD2. The V and J ends lost 4 bases and 7 bases, in that order; junction bases with no gene match: 17. Germline V gene lookup returns CDR1 SGHDT and CDR2 YYEEEE. The CDR3 is 18 amino acids.

This sequence joins TRBV19 and TRBJ1-5, with 11 positions matching TRBD1. The CDR3 runs 18 residues. Germline assignment: CDR1 LNHDA and CDR2 SQIVND (reference sequence). V shed 9 bases, J shed 2 bases, and the junction held 15 bases outside the gene matches. The CDR3 DNA reads TGTGCCAGCGCCTTAGGGGGGACAGGGGGTCTTCGCAATCAGCCCCAGCATTTT. Its translation: CASALGGTGGLRNQPQHF.

The CDR3: CAWSGRKNIQYF. In DNA form, the CDR3 reads TGTGCCTGGAGCGGCAGGAAAAACATTCAGTACTTC. The V gene is TRBV30, the J gene TRBJ2-4; D is unclear. CDR1 is GTSNPN and CDR2 is SVGIG in the germline V gene (reference sequence). V dropped 3 bases and J dropped 4 bases, with 7 bases sitting between them. The CDR3 is made up of 12 amino acids.

V is TRBV6-5 and J is TRBJ2-7; 8 bases map to TRBD2. Per the germline V gene, CDR1 is MNHEY and CDR2 is SVGAGI. Germline trimming cut 5 bases from V and 2 bases from J; bases unmatched to any gene: 5. The CDR3 is made up of 14 amino acids. This chain's CDR3 is CASSPFSGTYEQYF. DNA for the CDR3: TGTGCCAGCAGTCCTTTTAGCGGGACCTACGAGCAGTACTTC.

The V gene is TRBV20-1, the J gene TRBJ2-7, with 7 bases fitting TRBD1. The CDR3 length is 12 residues. The ends lost 3 bases at V and 4 bases at J; junction bases unmatched: 3. Germline loops: CDR1 DFQATT, CDR2 SNEGSKA (reference sequence). For the CDR3, the DNA is TGCAGTGCTAGTGGGGACAGTTACGAGCAGTACTTC. It specifies CSASGDSYEQYF.

In DNA, the CDR3 is TGTGCCAGTAGTATCGAGGCCTACAGGGGGGAGGCCCTCTACGAGCAGTACTTC. Translated, it gives CASSIEAYRGEALYEQYF. This chain connects TRBV19 to TRBJ2-7, with 8 bases identical to TRBD1. Per germline, CDR1 LNHDA and CDR2 SQIVND (reference sequence). The J segment lost 3 bases and the V segment lost 3 bases, leaving 16 bases of the junction unmatched. The CDR3 spans 18 residues. Full variable domain (outside the CDR3, taken from reference TRBV19 and TRBJ2-7): DGGITQSPKYLFRKEGQNVTLSCEQNLNHDAMYWYRQDPGQGLRLIYYSQIVNDFQKGDIAEGYSVSREKKESFPLTVTSAQKNPTAFYLCASSIEAYRGEALYEQYFGPGTRLTVT.

The chain combines TRBV6-5 with TRBJ1-1; 10 positions match TRBD1. This CDR3 spans 14 amino acids. With V trimmed by 6 bases and J by 10 bases, 11 bases remained unmatched. Germline CDR1 is MNHEY and CDR2 is SVGAGI. In DNA form, the CDR3 reads TGTGCCAGCAGGTTGGGACAGGGGACCAATATAGCTTTCTTT. As protein: CASRLGQGTNIAFF.